This T cell receptor beta chain stems from a study of blood T cell repertoires in COVID-19. The CDR3 consists of 12 residues. The V gene lost 3 bases and the J gene lost 11 bases, with 13 bases spanning the gap. Produced via immunoSEQ multiplex PCR; TCRdb's table is partial and in-frame only. In the table there are 350,000 to 400,000 clones, approximately 90% of which are singletons. Clinical history reported by participants formed the basis on which cohorts were assigned. The sample consisted of PBMCs or T cells enriched from blood (not recorded which). The V gene is TRBV12-3 or TRBV12-4, the J gene TRBJ1-1; no clear D gene. The clonotype was recovered from a woman aged 18-29 years who had recovered from COVID-19. DNA for the CDR3: TGTGCCAGCAGTTTGATGCAGATGCCTGCTTTCTTT. It yields the protein CASSLMQMPAFF.